A single sample is the source of the 20 T cell receptor beta chains below, sequenced in a study of molecular identifiers for immune sequencing clone quantification. In TCRdb, the PCR reads were re-called with MiXCR into one record per CDR3 protein. The sample yields some 100,000 distinct CDR3 sequences, around 33% seen once. The sequenced sample consisted of naive CD8+ T cells from blood, with Jurkat cell RNA spiked in. The subset denotes: FACS-sorted CD8+CD4-CCR7+CD45RA+ naive T cells. These receptors came from a human donor in good health. Some libraries in this study had Jurkat cell RNA spiked in.

The genes are TRBV12-3 or TRBV12-4 and TRBJ1-3; D gene ambiguous. V was pared by 6 bases and J by 9 bases, with 18 bases between. The CDR3 covers 14 residues. The CDR3 loop reads CASSLPKALGTIYF. The CDR3 region has the DNA TGTGCCAGCAGCCTCCCCAAGGCCTTGGGCACCATATATTTT.

A word on this clonotype: One base away lies a much larger clone, so this may be a sequencing read error. The CDR3 sequence: CASGDSSYELYF. The CDR3 DNA is TGTGCCAGCGGGGACTCATCCTACGAGCTGTACTTC. J is TRBJ2-7 and V is TRBV6-2 or TRBV6-3; weak D call: TRBD2 (6 bases). CDR1 and CDR2 (germline): MNHEY, SVGEGT. CDR3 size: 12 residues.

This clonotype was observed a few times. The V gene is TRBV6-5, the J gene TRBJ2-3, with 10 positions matching TRBD2. CDR3 size: 17 residues. Germline V gene data show CDR1 as MNHEY and CDR2 as SVGAGI. With V trimmed by 0 bases and J by 2 bases, 5 bases remained unmatched. In DNA, the CDR3 is TGTGCCAGCAGTTACTCGAACCTAGCGGGAGTCACAGATACGCAGTATTTT. Translation: CASSYSNLAGVTDTQYF.

In regard to this clonotype: Since no conserved phenylalanine or tryptophan closes the CDR3, a read error is the likely cause. The chain couples TRBV4-1 to TRBJ2-7; 7 bases map to TRBD2. Trimming removed 0 bases from V and 1 base from J; junction bases left unmatched: 6. Germline loops: CDR1 MGHRA, CDR2 YSYEKL. The CDR3 has 16 amino acids. The CDR3 DNA is TGCGCCAGCAGCCAAGATATCGGCGGGAGTTCCTACGAGCAGTACATC. This codes for CASSQDIGGSSYEQYI.

V gene TRBV12-3 or TRBV12-4 combines with J gene TRBJ1-1; D is unclear. The CDR3 sequence is 11 residues long. V was clipped by 3 bases and J by 7 bases, with 6 bases between them. The CDR3 spells CASSFTGEAFF. The CDR3 DNA sequence: TGTGCCAGCAGTTTTACGGGTGAAGCTTTCTTT.

This clonotype was counted ten times or more. This chain connects TRBV2 to TRBJ2-6, with D perhaps TRBD1 (5 bases). This CDR3 spans 14 amino acids. V gave up 8 bases and J gave up 4 bases, with 12 bases separating them. The germline V gene encodes CDR1 SNHLY and CDR2 FYNNEI. The CDR3 loop reads CASGRVPGANVLTF. CDR3 DNA: TGTGCCAGCGGCAGGGTTCCCGGGGCCAACGTCCTGACTTTC.

With regard to this clonotype: One end of the junction does not line up with germline, which may come from a read error. The V gene is TRBV7-9, the J gene TRBJ1-2, with 7 bases aligning to TRBD1. This CDR3 has 16 amino acids. The V gene's germline CDR1 is SEHNR and CDR2 FQNEAQ (reference sequence). The CDR3 here is CSSSPWTGSQSYGYTF. The CDR3 DNA reads TGTTCCAGCAGCCCGTGGACAGGCAGCCAATCCTATGGCTACACCTTC.

About this clonotype: A much more abundant neighbour one base away suggests this may be a read error. The gene calls are TRBV2 and TRBJ2-6; perhaps TRBD1 as D (5 bases). CDR1 is SNHLY and CDR2 is FYNNEI in the germline V gene. The CDR3 consists of 14 residues. The DNA for the CDR3 is TGTGCCAGCAGTGAATACTCTGGGGCCAACGTCCTGTCTTTC. Translating gives CASSEYSGANVLSF.

The sample holds many counts of this clonotype. J is TRBJ2-7 and V is TRBV28; no firm D call. V lost 6 bases and J lost 0, with 12 bases in between. The CDR3 spans 14 residues. The germline CDR1 and CDR2 sequences are MDHEN and SYDVKM. CDR3 coding DNA: TGTGCCAGCAGCCCCTCCGACATCTCCTACGAGCAGTACTTC. Its translation is CASSPSDISYEQYF. The complete variable domain, with remaining parts taken from reference TRBV28 and TRBJ2-7, reads DVKVTQSSRYLVKRTGEKVFLECVQDMDHENMFWYRQDPGLGLRLIYFSYDVKMKEKGDIPEGYSVSREKKERFSLILESASTNQTSMYLCASSPSDISYEQYFGPGTRLTVT.

The CDR3 DNA reads as TGTGCCAGCAGCCTGGATGGGGACGACGAGCAGTACTTC. Translation gives CASSLDGDDEQYF. The rearrangement uses TRBV28 and TRBJ2-7; D is possibly TRBD1 or TRBD2 (5 bases each). The CDR3 is 13 amino acids. Trimming took 6 bases from V and 5 from J, leaving 14 bases between them. CDR1 is MDHEN, CDR2 SYDVKM, per germline.

A word on this clonotype: A read error is possible here, since a much larger clone lies one base away. This chain connects TRBV2 to TRBJ1-2; D uncertain. The CDR3 contains 17 residues. The V gene lost 8 bases and the J gene lost 4 bases, with 26 bases spanning the gap. CDR1 and CDR2 from the germline V gene are SNHLY and FYNNEI. CDR3 in amino acids: CASFNRNYHHSGYGYTF. The CDR3 DNA reads TGTGCCAGCTTCAACCGGAACTACCATCACTCGGGCTATGGCTACACCTTC.

Concerning this clonotype itself: A much larger clone is a single base away; this may be a read error. The chain's CDR3 is CAGRLASYNEQFF. CDR3 nucleotide sequence: TGCGCCGGCCGACTAGCGAGCTACAATGAGCAGTTCTTC. The rearrangement joins TRBV4-1 to TRBJ2-1; TRBD2 agrees at 8 bases. The germline CDR1 and CDR2 sequences are MGHRA and YSYEKL. V lost 11 bases, J lost 3 bases, and 6 bases stayed unmatched. This CDR3 spans 13 amino acids.

In its sample, this clonotype was seen a few times. The chain is built from TRBV20-1 and TRBJ2-7; tentatively, D is TRBD2 (6 bases). V dropped 0 bases and J dropped 0 bases, with 18 bases sitting between them. The germline V gene has CDR1 DFQATT and CDR2 SNEGSKA (reference sequence). The CDR3 runs to 17 residues. CDR3 sequence (DNA): TGCAGTGCTAGAGATATCCTGGGTCTAGCGATCTCCTACGAGCAGTACTTC. Protein sequence: CSARDILGLAISYEQYF.

The V and J genes are TRBV19 and TRBJ2-1, with a possible D match to TRBD2 (5 bases). With 8 bases removed from V and 7 bases from J, the gap between germline ends came to 15 bases. This CDR3 region has 13 residues. The V gene's germline CDR1 is LNHDA and CDR2 SQIVND (reference sequence). Written as DNA, the CDR3 is TGTGCCAGTTGCGTATGGTCGGGAAATGAGCAGTTCTTC. It specifies CASCVWSGNEQFF.

This clonotype was seen many times. V usage is TRBV28 and J usage is TRBJ1-5; D not certain. CDR3 length: 14 residues. From germline, CDR1 is MDHEN and CDR2 SYDVKM. Trimming left V 5 bases short and J 2 bases short, with 10 bases between. The CDR3 DNA is TGTGCCAGCAGTCCCGCCGCCGGCAATCAGCCCCAGCATTTT. This sequence encodes CASSPAAGNQPQHF.

This clonotype appeared a few times. The V call is TRBV11-3, the J call TRBJ2-3; TRBD2 agrees at 16 bases. J was trimmed by 4 bases and V by 2 bases; bases with no gene match: 6. The CDR3 runs 18 residues. Germline V gene lookup returns CDR1 SGHNT and CDR2 YENEEA. The CDR3 is CASSLSGLAGGPPDTQYF. The CDR3 DNA reads as TGTGCCAGCAGCTTATCGGGACTAGCGGGAGGGCCTCCAGATACGCAGTATTTT.

This clonotype was picked up many times. The chain carries TRBV19 and TRBJ2-7, with D perhaps TRBD1 or TRBD2 (5 bases each). The germline CDR1 and CDR2 sequences are LNHDA and SQIVND (reference sequence). V dropped 1 base and J dropped 0 bases, with 10 bases sitting between them. The CDR3 loop spans 15 amino acids. The CDR3 is CASSIGPGSSYEQYF. CDR3 nucleotides: TGTGCCAGTAGTATAGGGCCAGGGAGCTCCTACGAGCAGTACTTC.

This clonotype was observed at least ten times. This sequence joins TRBV19 and TRBJ2-2; TRBD2 matches 7 bases. This CDR3 has 15 residues. Germline V gives CDR1 LNHDA, CDR2 SQIVND (reference sequence). V trimming: 3 bases; J trimming: 4 bases; junction bases outside the gene matches: 5. CDR3 DNA sequence: TGTGCCAGTAGTATTCTAGCGGAGTCCACCGGGGAGCTGTTTTTT. Its protein product is CASSILAESTGELFF.

The V call is TRBV27, the J call TRBJ2-7; D might be TRBD1 (6 bases). The germline V gene has CDR1 MNHEY and CDR2 SMNVEV (reference sequence). V shed 3 bases and J shed 5 bases, with 14 bases lying between them. This CDR3 has 14 residues. CDR3 DNA sequence: TGTGCCAGCAGTTTTGCCAGGGGCCGGGACGAGCAGTACTTC. Protein sequence: CASSFARGRDEQYF.

This clonotype was detected only a few times. The chain has TRBV2 and TRBJ2-3; a weak D match, TRBD1 (6 bases). Between the trimmed V and J ends, which lost 7 bases and 2 bases, there was a span of 22 bases. The CDR3 consists of 17 residues. Germline V gene data show CDR1 as SNHLY and CDR2 as FYNNEI. CDR3 bases: TGTGCCAGCATTCTCACGCAGGGGCAAGGGTACACAGATACGCAGTATTTT. It yields the protein CASILTQGQGYTDTQYF.